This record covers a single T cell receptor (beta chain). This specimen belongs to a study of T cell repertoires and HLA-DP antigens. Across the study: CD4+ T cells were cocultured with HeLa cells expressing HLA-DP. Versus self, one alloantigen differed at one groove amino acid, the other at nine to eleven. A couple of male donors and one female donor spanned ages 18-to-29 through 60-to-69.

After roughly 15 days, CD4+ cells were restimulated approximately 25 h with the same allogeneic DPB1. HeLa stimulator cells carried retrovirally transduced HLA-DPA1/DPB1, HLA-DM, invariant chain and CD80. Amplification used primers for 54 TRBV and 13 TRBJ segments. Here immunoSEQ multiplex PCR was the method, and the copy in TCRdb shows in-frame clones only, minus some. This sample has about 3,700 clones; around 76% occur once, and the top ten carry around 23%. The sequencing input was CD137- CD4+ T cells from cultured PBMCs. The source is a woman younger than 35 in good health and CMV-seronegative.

For the CDR3, the DNA is TGTGCCAGCTCACCTGCGACAGGGGGGTTCTATAGCAATCAGCCCCAGCATTTT. Translation: CASSPATGGFYSNQPQHF. The rearrangement uses TRBV18 and TRBJ1-5; 9 nucleotides agree with TRBD1. Germline assignment: CDR1 KGHSH and CDR2 LQKENI. The V segment lost 3 bases and the J segment 0 bases; nucleotides outside the gene matches: 9. This CDR3 is built from 18 residues.